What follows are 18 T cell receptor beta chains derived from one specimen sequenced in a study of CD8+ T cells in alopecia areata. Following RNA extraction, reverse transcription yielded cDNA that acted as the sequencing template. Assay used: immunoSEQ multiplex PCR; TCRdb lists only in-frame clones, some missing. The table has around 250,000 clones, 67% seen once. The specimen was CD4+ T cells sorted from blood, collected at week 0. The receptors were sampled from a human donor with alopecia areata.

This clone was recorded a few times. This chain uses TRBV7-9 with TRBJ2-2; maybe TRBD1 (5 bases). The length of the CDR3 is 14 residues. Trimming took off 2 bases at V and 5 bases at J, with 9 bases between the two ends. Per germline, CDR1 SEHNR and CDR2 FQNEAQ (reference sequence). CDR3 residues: CASSLTTATGELFF. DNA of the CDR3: TGTGCCAGCAGCTTAACGACAGCTACCGGGGAGCTGTTTTTT.

CDR3 DNA sequence: TGCAGCGTTGATGGGACGGCGCGCTATGGCTACACCTTC. Its protein is CSVDGTARYGYTF. This rearrangement joins TRBV29-1 to TRBJ1-2; a weak D match, TRBD1 (5 bases). The V and J ends lost 3 bases and 4 bases respectively, with 12 bases between them. CDR1 and CDR2 from the germline V gene are SQVTM and ANQGSEA. The CDR3 loop spans 13 amino acids.

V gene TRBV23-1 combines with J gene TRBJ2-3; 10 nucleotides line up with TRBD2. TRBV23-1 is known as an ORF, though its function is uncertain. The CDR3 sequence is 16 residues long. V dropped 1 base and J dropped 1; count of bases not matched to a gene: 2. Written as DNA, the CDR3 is TGCGCCAGCAGTCAATTGACTAGCGGGTGCACAGATACGCAGTATTTT. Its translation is CASSQLTSGCTDTQYF.

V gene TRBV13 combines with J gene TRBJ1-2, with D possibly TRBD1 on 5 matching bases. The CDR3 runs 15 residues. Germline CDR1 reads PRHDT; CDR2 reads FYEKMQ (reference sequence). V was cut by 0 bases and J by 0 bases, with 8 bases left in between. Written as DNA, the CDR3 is TGTGCCAGCAGCTTAGGGGACACAGCTAACTATGGCTACACCTTC. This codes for CASSLGDTANYGYTF. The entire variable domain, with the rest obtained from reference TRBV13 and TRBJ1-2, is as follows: AAGVIQSPRHLIKEKRETATLKCYPIPRHDTVYWYQQGPGQDPQFLISFYEKMQSDKGSIPDRFSAQQFSDYHSELNMSSLELGDSALYFCASSLGDTANYGYTFGSGTRLTVV.

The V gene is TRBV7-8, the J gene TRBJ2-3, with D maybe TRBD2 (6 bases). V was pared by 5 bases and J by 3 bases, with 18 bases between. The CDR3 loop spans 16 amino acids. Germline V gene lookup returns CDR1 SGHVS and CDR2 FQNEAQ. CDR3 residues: CASSRITAGLTDTQYF. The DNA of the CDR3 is TGTGCCAGCAGCCGTATCACGGCGGGGCTGACAGATACGCAGTATTTT.

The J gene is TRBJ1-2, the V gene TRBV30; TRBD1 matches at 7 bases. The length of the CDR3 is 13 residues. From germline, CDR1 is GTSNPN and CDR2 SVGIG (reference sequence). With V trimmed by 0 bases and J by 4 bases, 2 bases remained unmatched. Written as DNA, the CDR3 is TGTGCCTGGAGTGTTGGACAGGTCTATGGCTACACCTTC. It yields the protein CAWSVGQVYGYTF. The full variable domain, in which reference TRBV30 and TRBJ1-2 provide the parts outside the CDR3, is SQTIHQWPATLVQPVGSPLSLECTVEGTSNPNLYWYRQAAGRGLQLLFYSVGIGQISSEVPQNLSASRPQDRQFILSSKKLLLSDSGFYLCAWSVGQVYGYTFGSGTRLTVV.

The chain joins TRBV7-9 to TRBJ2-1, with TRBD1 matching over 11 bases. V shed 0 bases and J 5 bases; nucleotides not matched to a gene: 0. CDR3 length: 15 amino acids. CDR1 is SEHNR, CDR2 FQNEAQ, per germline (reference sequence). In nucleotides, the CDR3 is TGTGCCAGCAGCTTAGCGGGACAGGGGGACAATGAGCAGTTCTTC. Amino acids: CASSLAGQGDNEQFF.

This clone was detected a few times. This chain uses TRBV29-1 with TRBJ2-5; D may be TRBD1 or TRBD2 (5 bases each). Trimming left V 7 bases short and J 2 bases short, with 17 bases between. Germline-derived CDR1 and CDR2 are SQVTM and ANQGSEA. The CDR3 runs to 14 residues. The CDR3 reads CSAVPGTVQETQYF. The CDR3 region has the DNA TGCAGCGCTGTCCCCGGGACGGTTCAAGAGACCCAGTACTTC.

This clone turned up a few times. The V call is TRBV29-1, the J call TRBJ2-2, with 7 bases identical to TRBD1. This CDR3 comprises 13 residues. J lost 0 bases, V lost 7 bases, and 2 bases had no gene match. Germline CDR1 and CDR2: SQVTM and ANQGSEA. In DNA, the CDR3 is TGCAGCGCGGGACAGACGAACACCGGGGAGCTGTTTTTT. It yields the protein CSAGQTNTGELFF.

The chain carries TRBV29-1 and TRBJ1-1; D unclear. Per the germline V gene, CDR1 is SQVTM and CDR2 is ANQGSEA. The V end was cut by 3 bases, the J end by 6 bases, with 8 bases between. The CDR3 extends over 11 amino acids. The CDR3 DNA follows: TGCAGCGTTGATAAGGGCCCTGAAGCTTTCTTT. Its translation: CSVDKGPEAFF.

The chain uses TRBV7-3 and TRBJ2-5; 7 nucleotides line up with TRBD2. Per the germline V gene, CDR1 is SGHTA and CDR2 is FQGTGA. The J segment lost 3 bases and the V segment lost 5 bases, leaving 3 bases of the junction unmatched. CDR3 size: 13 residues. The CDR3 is CASSIGGEETQYF. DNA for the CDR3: TGTGCCAGCAGCATTGGGGGGGAAGAGACCCAGTACTTC.

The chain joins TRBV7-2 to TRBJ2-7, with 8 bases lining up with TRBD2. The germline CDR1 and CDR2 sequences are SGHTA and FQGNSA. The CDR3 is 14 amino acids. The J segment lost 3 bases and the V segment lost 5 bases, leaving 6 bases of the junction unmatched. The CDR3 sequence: CASSPTAGGYEQYF. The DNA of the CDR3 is TGTGCCAGCAGCCCTACGGCGGGGGGCTACGAGCAGTACTTC. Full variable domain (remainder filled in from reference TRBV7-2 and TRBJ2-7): GAGVSQSPSNKVTEKGKDVELRCDPISGHTALYWYRQSLGQGLEFLIYFQGNSAPDKSGLPSDRFSAERTGGSVSTLTIQRTQQEDSAVYLCASSPTAGGYEQYFGPGTRLTVT.

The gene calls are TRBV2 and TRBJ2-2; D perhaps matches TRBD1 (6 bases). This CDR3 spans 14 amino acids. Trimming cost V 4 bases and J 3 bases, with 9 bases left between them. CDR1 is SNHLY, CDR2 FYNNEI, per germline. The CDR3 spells CASSVDRHTGELFF. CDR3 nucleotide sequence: TGTGCCAGCAGTGTAGACAGGCACACCGGGGAGCTGTTTTTT.

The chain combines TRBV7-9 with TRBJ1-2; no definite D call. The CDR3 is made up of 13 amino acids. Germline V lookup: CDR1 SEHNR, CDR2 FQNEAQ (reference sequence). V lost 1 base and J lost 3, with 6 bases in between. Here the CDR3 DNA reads TGTGCCAGCAGCTTAGGTCGTTACTATGGCTACACCTTC. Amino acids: CASSLGRYYGYTF.

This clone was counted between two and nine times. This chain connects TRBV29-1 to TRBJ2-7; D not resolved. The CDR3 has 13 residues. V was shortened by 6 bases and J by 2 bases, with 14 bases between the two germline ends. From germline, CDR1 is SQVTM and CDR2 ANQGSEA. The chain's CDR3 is CSVLTRGTYEQYF. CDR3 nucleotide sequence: TGCAGCGTGCTGACACGTGGCACCTACGAGCAGTACTTC.

The CDR3 coding sequence is TGTGCCAGCACCAGACAGGCTCTAGGCTACACCTTC. This codes for CASTRQALGYTF. This chain uses TRBV2 with TRBJ1-2; possible D gene TRBD1, 6 bases. CDR1 SNHLY and CDR2 FYNNEI come from the germline V gene. This CDR3 spans 12 amino acids. V lost 7 bases to trimming and J lost 8 bases, with 14 bases between them. Supplemented by reference TRBV2 and TRBJ1-2, the full variable domain reads EPEVTQTPSHQVTQMGQEVILRCVPISNHLYFYWYRQILGQKVEFLVSFYNNEISEKSEIFDDQFSVERPDGSNFTLKIRSTKLEDSAMYFCASTRQALGYTFGSGTRLTVV.

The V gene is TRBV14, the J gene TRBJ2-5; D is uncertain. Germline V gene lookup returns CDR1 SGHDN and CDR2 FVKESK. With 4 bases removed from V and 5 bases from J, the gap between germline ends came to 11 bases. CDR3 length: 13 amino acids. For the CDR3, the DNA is TGTGCCAGCAGCCCCATGGGAAGGGAGACCCAGTACTTC. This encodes CASSPMGRETQYF.

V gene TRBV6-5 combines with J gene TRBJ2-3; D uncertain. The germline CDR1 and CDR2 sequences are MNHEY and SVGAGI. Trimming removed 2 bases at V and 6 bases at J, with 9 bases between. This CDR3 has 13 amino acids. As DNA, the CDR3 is TGTGCCAGCAGTTACGGTGTCCGCGATACGCAGTATTTT. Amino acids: CASSYGVRDTQYF.